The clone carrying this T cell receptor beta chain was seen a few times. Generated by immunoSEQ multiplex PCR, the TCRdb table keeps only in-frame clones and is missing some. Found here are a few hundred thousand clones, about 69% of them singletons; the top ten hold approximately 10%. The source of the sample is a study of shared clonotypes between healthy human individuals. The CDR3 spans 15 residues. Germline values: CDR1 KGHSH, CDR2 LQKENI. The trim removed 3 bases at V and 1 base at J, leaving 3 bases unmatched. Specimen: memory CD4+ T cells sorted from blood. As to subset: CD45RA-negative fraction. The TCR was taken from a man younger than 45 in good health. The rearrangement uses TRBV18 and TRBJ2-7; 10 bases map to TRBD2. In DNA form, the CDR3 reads TGTGCCAGCTCACCTCGGACTAGCGGATCCTACGAGCAGTACTTC. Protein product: CASSPRTSGSYEQYF.